Many counts were recorded for the clone carrying this T cell receptor (beta chain). Its antigen is not identified. The data are from a study of T-cell reconstitution after alpha-beta-depleted transplantation in children. Notes on the study in general: One year post-transplant, T-cell counts and diversity were largely derived from T cells produced anew.

Molecular barcoding with unique molecular identifiers was used for the TCRbeta library. TCRdb fed the PCR reads into MiXCR, producing one record per CDR3 protein. The data contain about 510,000 distinct CDR3 sequences, about an eighth of them singletons. The sample was PBMCs, mostly from graft donor cells, taken 180 days after TCRalphabeta/CD19-depleted stem cell transplant. The TCR comes from a female patient between 2 and 15 years old who had a stem cell transplant for aplastic anemia, so the T cells may come from the graft donor.

DNA for the CDR3: TGCAGTGCTACCAGAGCTGACGGGGGTAAGGGGGCTGAAGCTTTCTTT. Residues: CSATRADGGKGAEAFF. V is TRBV20-1 and J is TRBJ1-1, with D possibly matching TRBD1 (6 bases). The CDR3 covers 16 residues. V was shortened by 4 bases and J by 6 bases, with 24 bases between the two germline ends. Germline CDR1 reads DFQATT; CDR2 reads SNEGSKA (reference sequence).